This TCR beta chain was sequenced during a study of shared clonotypes between healthy human individuals. The CDR3 has 14 amino acids. The V and J ends lost 4 bases and 6 bases respectively, with 15 bases between them. CDR1 and CDR2 (germline): LGHNA, YNFKEQ. The data were produced by immunoSEQ multiplex PCR, yet TCRdb's version contains in-frame clones alone and is incomplete. The data contain around 700,000 clones, around 73% of them singletons. Study-level findings and limits: Represented diversity (both genetic and exposure-history) was limited by the small number of donors.

For this clone: Its antigen is currently unknown.

The sample was memory CD4+ T cells sorted from blood. Subset defined: CD45RA-negative fraction. The chain couples TRBV4-2 to TRBJ1-2; no firm D call. The sequence came from a woman aged 25-40 years in good health. CDR3 sequence (DNA): TGTGCCAGCAGCCCCCCTCGCTGGGTAGATGGCTACACCTTC. Translated: CASSPPRWVDGYTF.